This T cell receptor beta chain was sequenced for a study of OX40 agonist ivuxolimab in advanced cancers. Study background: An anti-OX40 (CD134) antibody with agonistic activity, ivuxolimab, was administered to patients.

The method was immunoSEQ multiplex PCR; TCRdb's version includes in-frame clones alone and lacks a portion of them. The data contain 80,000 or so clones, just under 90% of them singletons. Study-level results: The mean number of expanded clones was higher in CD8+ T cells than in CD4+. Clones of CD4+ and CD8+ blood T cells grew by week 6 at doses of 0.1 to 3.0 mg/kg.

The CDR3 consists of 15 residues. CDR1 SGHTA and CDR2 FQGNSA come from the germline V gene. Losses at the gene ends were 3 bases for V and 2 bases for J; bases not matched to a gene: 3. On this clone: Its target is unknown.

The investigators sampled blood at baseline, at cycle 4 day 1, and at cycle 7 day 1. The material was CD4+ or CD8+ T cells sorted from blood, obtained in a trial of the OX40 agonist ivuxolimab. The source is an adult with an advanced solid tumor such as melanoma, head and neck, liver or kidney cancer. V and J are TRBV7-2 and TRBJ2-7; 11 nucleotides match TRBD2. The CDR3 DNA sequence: TGTGCCAGCAGCTTTGGGACTAGCGGCGCCTACGAGCAGTACTTC. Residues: CASSFGTSGAYEQYF.